This TCR beta chain was recorded in a study of blood T cells in healthy people across ages. V was cut by 2 bases and J by 8 bases, with 8 bases left in between. CDR1 is SGDLS and CDR2 is YYNGEE in the germline V gene. The CDR3 totals 12 residues. Study-wide points: Unsorted PBMCs blocked a conclusive comparison of naive and antigen-experienced cells.

Concerning this clonotype itself: Its target is not known.

Next came a second PCR, run for about 6 to 12 cycles, which used a sample-barcoded 5' primer along with a J-beta primer mix. TCRdb re-called the 5' RACE reads with MiXCR, one entry per CDR3 protein. The sample contains over 1.5 million distinct CDR3 sequences, roughly 50% of which appear only once. The individuals who served as donors were healthy Caucasians living in Russia, aged about 6 to 100. The genes are TRBV9 and TRBJ2-1; weak D call: TRBD1 (5 bases). What was sequenced was blood. The TCR comes from a woman aged 40 to 55 in good health. CDR3 bases: TGTGCCAGCAGCGTCAGGGCCGATGAGCAGTTCTTC. Residues: CASSVRADEQFF. Supplemented by reference TRBV9 and TRBJ2-1, the full variable domain reads DSGVTQTPKHLITATGQRVTLRCSPRSGDLSVYWYQQSLDQGLQFLIQYYNGEERAKGNILERFSAQQFPDLHSELNLSSLELGDSALYFCASSVRADEQFFGPGTRLTVL.